The clone carrying this T cell receptor beta chain was seen at least ten times. This CDR3 region has 16 residues. V lost 4 bases, J lost 4 bases, and 9 bases stayed unmatched. The germline V gene encodes CDR1 SGHVS and CDR2 FQNEAQ. This entry comes from a study of T cells in Graves' hyperthyroidism and ophthalmopathy. Study in general: Prior to any treatment, at the point of initial diagnosis, peripheral blood was collected.

In the ophthalmopathy cohort, Clinical Activity Score was at least 3, NOSPECS grade at least 4, and duration under 3 months. Exclusion criteria comprised uncontrolled infection, other autoimmune disease, pregnancy or lactation. Together with thyroid ultrasound, orbital computed tomography, serum thyroxine and TRAb, clinical symptoms were used for diagnoses. TCR beta CDR3 regions were amplified from RNA transcripts. The HTBI primer set drove a first-round RT-PCR of the TCR CDR3. TCRdb recomputed calls from the multiplex PCR reads with MiXCR, one row per CDR3 protein. Among hundreds of thousands of distinct CDR3 sequences listed, roughly 15% were seen once.

The TCR sequence derives from a woman aged 50 to 60 with Graves' ophthalmopathy. The rearrangement joins TRBV7-8 to TRBJ1-3; TRBD1 aligns across 8 bases. Sequencing used blood. The CDR3 loop reads CASSSTGGLSGNTIYF. The CDR3 bases are TGTGCCAGCAGCTCCACAGGGGGGCTGTCGGGAAACACCATATATTTT.